These 24 T cell receptor beta chains were sequenced from one sample in a study of neoadjuvant anti-PD-1 for oral cavity cancer. Using immunoSEQ multiplex PCR, the repertoire was profiled, and TCRdb retains in-frame clones only, with some absent. The table lists about 14,000 clones, 65% to 80% of them singletons, with 2.8% in the top ten. Specified time point: after neoadjuvant nivolumab, at surgical resection. Source: PBMCs, taken after nivolumab (anti-PD-1) treatment. All receptors come from a person between 40 and 85 years old with oral cavity squamous cell carcinoma.

DNA of the CDR3: TGCAGCGGGTTGACAGGGGGCAACGAGCAGTACTTC. It codes for CSGLTGGNEQYF. The chain uses TRBV29-1 and TRBJ2-7; 10 positions match TRBD1. With 7 bases clipped from V and 5 bases from J, the junction kept 5 bases outside the gene matches. Germline V gives CDR1 SQVTM, CDR2 ANQGSEA. The CDR3 is 12 amino acids.

The rearrangement uses TRBV11-1 and TRBJ1-4; the match to TRBD1 covers 7 bases. Unmatched junction bases numbered 9, after V lost 5 bases and J lost 6 bases. The germline V gene encodes CDR1 SGHAT and CDR2 FQDESV (reference sequence). The length of the CDR3 is 15 residues. Here the CDR3 DNA reads TGTGCCAGCAGCCGTACCGGGACAGCAGATGAAAAACTGTTTTTT. Translating it yields CASSRTGTADEKLFF.

This chain connects TRBV20-1 to TRBJ1-2; D is unresolved. The CDR3 runs to 11 residues. Germline V gene data show CDR1 as DFQATT and CDR2 as SNEGSKA (reference sequence). V was clipped by 3 bases and J by 8 bases, with 10 bases between them. CDR3 DNA: TGCAGTGCTAGGAAGAGTGGCGGCTACACCTTC. It is translated as CSARKSGGYTF.

This clone appeared once. The chain joins TRBV7-8 to TRBJ1-3; maybe TRBD1 (6 bases). CDR3 size: 13 residues. V was clipped by 1 base and J by 6 bases, with 7 bases between them. Germline V CDR1 and CDR2: SGHVS, FQNEAQ. CDR3 in amino acids: CASSLGTVNTIYF. CDR3 bases: TGTGCCAGCAGCTTAGGGACAGTAAACACCATATATTTT. Combining the CDR3 with reference TRBV7-8 and TRBJ1-3 gives the whole variable domain GAGVSQSPRYKVAKRGQDVALRCDPISGHVSLFWYQQALGQGPEFLTYFQNEAQLDKSGLPSDRFFAERPEGSVSTLKIQRTQQEDSAVYLCASSLGTVNTIYFGEGSWLTVV.

V and J are TRBV11-2 and TRBJ1-5; possible D gene TRBD1, 5 bases. V was pared by 0 bases and J by 9 bases, with 9 bases between. CDR1 and CDR2 from the germline V gene are SGHAT and FQNNGV. There are 13 residues in the CDR3. CDR3 sequence: CASSLDRGAPQHF. Here the CDR3 DNA reads TGTGCCAGCAGCTTAGATCGGGGCGCGCCCCAGCATTTT.

The sample holds one count of this clone. The chain links TRBV11-2 to TRBJ1-2; D unresolved. V gave up 5 bases and J gave up 5 bases, with 12 bases separating them. CDR1 SGHAT and CDR2 FQNNGV come from the germline V gene. The CDR3 totals 13 residues. Written as DNA, the CDR3 is TGTGCCAGCAGCCCCCCGGCTGGTTATGGCTACACCTTC. Its protein product is CASSPPAGYGYTF.

CDR3 DNA sequence: TGCGCCAGCAGCTTTACTAGCGGAGATACGCAGTATTTT. It yields the protein CASSFTSGDTQYF. V is TRBV5-1 and J is TRBJ2-3; TRBD2 matches at 8 bases. CDR1 SGHRS and CDR2 YFSETQ come from the germline V gene. The CDR3 runs to 13 residues. The ends lost 2 bases at V and 5 bases at J; junction bases unmatched: 1.

This clone was counted once. V usage is TRBV4-2 and J usage is TRBJ2-6, with a possible D match to TRBD1 (6 bases). From germline, CDR1 is LGHNA and CDR2 YNFKEQ. Trimming took 0 bases from V and 0 from J, leaving 18 bases between them. The CDR3 loop spans 20 amino acids. CDR3 residues: CASSQETGLDLGSGANVLTF. The CDR3 DNA reads as TGTGCCAGCAGCCAAGAGACAGGCCTTGACCTCGGCTCTGGGGCCAACGTCCTGACTTTC.

The chain links TRBV5-1 to TRBJ2-1; TRBD2 is a possible D gene (5 bases). Germline CDR1 and CDR2: SGHRS and YFSETQ. This CDR3 has 14 amino acids. V was shortened by 5 bases and J by 8 bases, with 17 bases between the two germline ends. The chain's CDR3 is CASSRGMDSDEQFF. Written as DNA, the CDR3 is TGCGCCAGCAGTCGGGGAATGGATTCGGATGAGCAGTTCTTC.

The chain recombines TRBV20-1 with TRBJ2-1; tentatively, D is TRBD2 (6 bases). CDR3 length: 11 amino acids. Germline V gene lookup returns CDR1 DFQATT and CDR2 SNEGSKA (reference sequence). Trimming shortened V by 7 bases and J by 9 bases, and 13 bases separated the two germline ends. Here the CDR3 reads CSGLGGGEQFF. The CDR3 nucleotides are TGCAGTGGTTTGGGGGGTGGTGAGCAGTTCTTC.

The CDR3 nucleotides read TGTGCCAGCAGTTTCGGACAGGTGCCCTACGAGCAGTACTTC. This encodes CASSFGQVPYEQYF. The chain couples TRBV6-5 to TRBJ2-7; 7 bases match TRBD1. Germline V lookup: CDR1 MNHEY, CDR2 SVGAGI. The CDR3 is made up of 14 amino acids. V trimming: 4 bases; J trimming: 2 bases; junction bases outside the gene matches: 5.

The rearrangement joins TRBV6-4 to TRBJ2-7, with D unclear. Germline V gene sequence: CDR1 MRHNA, CDR2 SNTAGT. Trimming removed 0 bases from V and 0 bases from J, with 18 bases in between. The CDR3 extends over 18 amino acids. In DNA form, the CDR3 reads TGTGCCAGCAGTGACTCGCTCGGGCTCGTCCGTAGCTCCTACGAGCAGTACTTC. Protein sequence: CASSDSLGLVRSSYEQYF.

With respect to this clone: One junction end does not reproduce the germline sequence, and a read error may be involved. The chain uses TRBV7-7 and TRBJ2-7; 14 bases agree with TRBD2. The CDR3 contains 15 residues. The germline CDR1 and CDR2 sequences are SSHAT and FNYEAQ (reference sequence). The CDR3 nucleotides read TGTGCTAGCAGCTCCGGGACTAGCGGGGGCTACGAGCAGTACTTC. This codes for CASSSGTSGGYEQYF.

The gene calls are TRBV10-2 and TRBJ2-3, with D perhaps TRBD2 (6 bases). The CDR3 is 15 amino acids. V was cut by 3 bases and J by 0 bases, with 10 bases left in between. Looked up from germline, CDR1 is WSHSY and CDR2 is SAAADI. The CDR3 DNA is TGCGCCAGCAGTGACCCTAGCGTTAGCACAGATACGCAGTATTTT. Translation gives CASSDPSVSTDTQYF.

The J gene is TRBJ2-2, the V gene TRBV19; perhaps TRBD2 as D (5 bases). Germline V lookup: CDR1 LNHDA, CDR2 SQIVND (reference sequence). The CDR3 loop spans 16 amino acids. V shed 3 bases and J shed 5 bases, with 16 bases lying between them. The CDR3 region is CASSMSGGHWTGELFF. CDR3 nucleotides: TGTGCCAGTAGTATGAGCGGTGGGCACTGGACCGGGGAGCTGTTTTTT.

The chain links TRBV10-2 to TRBJ2-1, with D possibly matching TRBD2 (5 bases). V gave up 4 bases and J gave up 7 bases, with 11 bases separating them. The CDR3 has 13 residues. Per germline, CDR1 WSHSY and CDR2 SAAADI. This CDR3 is CASSVLDLNEQFF. The CDR3 DNA reads TGCGCCAGCAGTGTCCTGGACTTAAATGAGCAGTTCTTC.

The chain combines TRBV7-6 with TRBJ2-1, with no clear D. CDR1 and CDR2 (germline): SGHVS, FNYEAQ. CDR3 length: 13 residues. V was cut by 1 base and J by 6 bases, with 7 bases left in between. The CDR3 region has the DNA TGTGCCAGCAGCTTAGGATCCAGCAATGAGCAGTTCTTC. Translated: CASSLGSSNEQFF.

This clone was picked up a small number of times. CDR3 in amino acids: CASSPIGRERTGELFF. As DNA, the CDR3 is TGCGCCAGCAGCCCCATTGGAAGGGAGAGGACCGGGGAGCTGTTTTTT. The V call is TRBV4-1, the J call TRBJ2-2; weak D call: TRBD2 (5 bases). The germline V gene has CDR1 MGHRA and CDR2 YSYEKL. V was clipped by 4 bases and J by 5 bases, with 17 bases between them. The CDR3 covers 16 residues.

This clone showed up just a few times. This chain uses TRBV28 with TRBJ1-5; D ambiguous. Trimming took off 6 bases at V and 2 bases at J, with 8 bases between the two ends. Germline V gene sequence: CDR1 MDHEN, CDR2 SYDVKM. The CDR3 is made up of 13 amino acids. Here the CDR3 reads CASRHSGNQPQHF. The CDR3 coding sequence is TGTGCCAGCAGGCACTCGGGCAATCAGCCCCAGCATTTT.

The J gene is TRBJ1-5, the V gene TRBV7-9, with TRBD1 matching over 7 bases. Germline trimming cut 4 bases from V and 1 base from J; bases unmatched to any gene: 4. Germline-derived CDR1 and CDR2 are SEHNR and FQNEAQ (reference sequence). The CDR3 length is 15 residues. CDR3 DNA: TGTGCCAGCAGCTCTGGGACAGCGAGCAATCAGCCCCAGCATTTT. This sequence encodes CASSSGTASNQPQHF.

The rearrangement uses TRBV6-6 and TRBJ2-7; D is ambiguous. Per germline, CDR1 MNHNY and CDR2 SVGAGI (reference sequence). V shed 5 bases and J shed 5 bases, with 10 bases lying between them. The CDR3 runs to 12 residues. CDR3 region: CASSRTEDEQYF. CDR3 nucleotide sequence: TGTGCCAGCAGTCGAACAGAGGACGAGCAGTACTTC.

This rearrangement joins TRBV29-1 to TRBJ2-7, with TRBD2 identical over 10 bases. V lost 5 bases and J lost 5; bases outside the gene matches: 9. Germline CDR1 and CDR2: SQVTM and ANQGSEA. This CDR3 region has 14 residues. The CDR3 DNA reads as TGCAGCGTTTTGTCTAGCGGGAGTACAAACGAGCAGTACTTC. Translating it yields CSVLSSGSTNEQYF.

Here the CDR3 DNA reads TGTGCCAGCTTCCGAGGAGTGGCTGGAAACACCATATATTTT. This encodes CASFRGVAGNTIYF. The V gene is TRBV28, the J gene TRBJ1-3; D remains unclear. Germline CDR1 is MDHEN and CDR2 is SYDVKM. Trimming left V 8 bases short and J 2 bases short, with 13 bases between. CDR3 length equals 14 residues.

A single count supports this clone. The gene calls are TRBV25-1 and TRBJ2-5; D remains ambiguous. Germline CDR1 and CDR2: MGHDK and SYGVNS. V was pared by 3 bases and J by 2 bases, with 7 bases between. The CDR3 runs to 13 residues. The CDR3 DNA follows: TGTGCCAGCAGTGATCGCTTACAAGAGACCCAGTACTTC. Translating it yields CASSDRLQETQYF.